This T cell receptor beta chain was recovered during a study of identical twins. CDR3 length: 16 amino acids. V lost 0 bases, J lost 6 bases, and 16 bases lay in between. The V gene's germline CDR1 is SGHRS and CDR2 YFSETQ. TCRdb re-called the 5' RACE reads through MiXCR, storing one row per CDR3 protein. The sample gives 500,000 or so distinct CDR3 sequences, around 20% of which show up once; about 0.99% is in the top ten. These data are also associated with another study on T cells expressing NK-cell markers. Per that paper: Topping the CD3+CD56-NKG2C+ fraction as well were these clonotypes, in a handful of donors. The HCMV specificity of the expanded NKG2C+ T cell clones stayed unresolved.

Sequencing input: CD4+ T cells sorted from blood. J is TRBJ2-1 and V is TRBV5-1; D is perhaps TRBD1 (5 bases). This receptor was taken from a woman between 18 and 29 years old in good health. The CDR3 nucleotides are TGCGCCAGCAGCTTGGCCGCAGGGTCTTTCGTCAATGAGCAGTTCTTC. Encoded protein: CASSLAAGSFVNEQFF. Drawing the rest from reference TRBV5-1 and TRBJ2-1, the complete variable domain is KAGVTQTPRYLIKTRGQQVTLSCSPISGHRSVSWYQQTPGQGLQFLFEYFSETQRNKGNFPGRFSGRQFSNSRSEMNVSTLELGDSALYLCASSLAAGSFVNEQFFGPGTRLTVL.